Shown below are 21 T cell receptor beta chains from a single sample sequenced in a study of T cells in Graves' hyperthyroidism and ophthalmopathy. Authors of the study amplified TCR beta CDR3 regions from RNA transcripts. The HTBI primer set drove a first-round RT-PCR of the TCR CDR3. A single record per CDR3 protein comes from TCRdb applying MiXCR to the multiplex PCR reads. The sample consists of 500,000 to 600,000 distinct CDR3 sequences, 40% to 50% of them appearing once. Sequencing input: peripheral blood or thyroid tissue (not recorded which). These receptors were obtained from an adult woman with Graves' disease, either hyperthyroidism or ophthalmopathy (not recorded which).

This clonotype was counted between two and nine times. The J gene is TRBJ1-5, the V gene TRBV20-1; D unclear. V was shortened by 7 bases and J by 2 bases, with 9 bases between the two germline ends. This CDR3 comprises 12 residues. The V gene's germline CDR1 is DFQATT and CDR2 SNEGSKA (reference sequence). The CDR3 coding sequence is TGCAGTGGGGCGGAAGGCAATCAGCCCCAGCATTTT. This sequence encodes CSGAEGNQPQHF.

V usage is TRBV10-3 and J usage is TRBJ1-3; D is ambiguous. Per germline, CDR1 ENHRY and CDR2 SYGVKD. This CDR3 region has 15 residues. Trimming took off 3 bases at V and 7 bases at J, with 16 bases between the two ends. The CDR3 reads CAISDTKAGRNTIYF. As DNA, the CDR3 is TGTGCCATCAGTGATACTAAGGCGGGGAGGAACACCATATATTTT.

This clonotype was observed once. A much larger clone differs from this one at a single base, so this may be a read error. Likely a read error: the CDR3 ends without its conserved phenylalanine or tryptophan. The genes are TRBV11-2 and TRBJ2-7; D perhaps matches TRBD1 (5 bases). This CDR3 has 14 residues. V was shortened by 0 bases and J by 3 bases, with 9 bases between the two germline ends. Looked up from germline, CDR1 is SGHAT and CDR2 is FQNNGV. The CDR3 loop is CASSLDRESYEQYL. The CDR3 DNA follows: TGTGCCAGCAGCTTAGACAGGGAAAGCTACGAGCAGTACCTC.

This clonotype was observed at least ten times. The chain is built from TRBV2 and TRBJ1-3; no clear D. Germline V gene sequence: CDR1 SNHLY, CDR2 FYNNEI. V was shortened by 1 base and J by 0 bases, with 7 bases between the two germline ends. The CDR3 totals 15 residues. In DNA, the CDR3 is TGTGCCAGCAGTGAAGAAAGACCCTCTGGAAACACCATATATTTT. This sequence encodes CASSEERPSGNTIYF. The whole variable domain, filled in from reference TRBV2 and TRBJ1-3, reads EPEVTQTPSHQVTQMGQEVILRCVPISNHLYFYWYRQILGQKVEFLVSFYNNEISEKSEIFDDQFSVERPDGSNFTLKIRSTKLEDSAMYFCASSEERPSGNTIYFGEGSWLTVV.

The DNA of the CDR3 is TGTGCCAGCAGTTTCCAATTACACAAGCCGGACACCGGGGAGCTGTTTTTT. Translated, it gives CASSFQLHKPDTGELFF. The V and J genes are TRBV6-6 and TRBJ2-2; no reliable D call. V gave up 4 bases and J gave up 3 bases, with 18 bases separating them. Germline values: CDR1 MNHNY, CDR2 SVGAGI (reference sequence). There are 17 residues in the CDR3.

V gene TRBV29-1 combines with J gene TRBJ2-7, with a weak D call TRBD2 (6 bases). This CDR3 spans 13 amino acids. Germline V lookup: CDR1 SQVTM, CDR2 ANQGSEA. V gave up 8 bases and J gave up 5 bases, with 19 bases separating them. The CDR3 here is CSIPGGSLDEQYF. In DNA, the CDR3 is TGCAGCATCCCCGGGGGATCGTTGGACGAGCAGTACTTC.

This clonotype appeared many times. This chain joins TRBV7-9 and TRBJ2-5; D is unclear. The germline V gene has CDR1 SEHNR and CDR2 FQNEAQ (reference sequence). The CDR3 extends over 14 amino acids. Trimming took 1 base from V and 2 from J, leaving 8 bases between them. CDR3 DNA: TGTGCCAGCAGCTTAGTGGGGTTACAAGAGACCCAGTACTTC. The encoded protein is CASSLVGLQETQYF. The full variable domain, with the rest looked up from reference TRBV7-9 and TRBJ2-5, is DTGVSQNPRHKITKRGQNVTFRCDPISEHNRLYWYRQTLGQGPEFLTYFQNEAQLEKSRLLSDRFSAERPKGSFSTLEIQRTEQGDSAMYLCASSLVGLQETQYFGPGTRLLVL.

This sequence joins TRBV7-8 and TRBJ2-1; TRBD2 agrees at 13 bases. The germline CDR1 and CDR2 sequences are SGHVS and FQNEAQ. This CDR3 contains 16 residues. With 5 bases clipped from V and 6 bases from J, the junction kept 7 bases outside the gene matches. Written as DNA, the CDR3 is TGTGCCAGCAGCCCGATCGGACTAGCGGGAGCCAATGAGCAGTTCTTC. It is translated as CASSPIGLAGANEQFF. The entire variable domain, with the rest obtained from reference TRBV7-8 and TRBJ2-1, is as follows: GAGVSQSPRYKVAKRGQDVALRCDPISGHVSLFWYQQALGQGPEFLTYFQNEAQLDKSGLPSDRFFAERPEGSVSTLKIQRTQQEDSAVYLCASSPIGLAGANEQFFGPGTRLTVL.

Concerning this clonotype: A much larger clone differs from this one at a single base, so this may be a read error. The chain links TRBV9 to TRBJ2-2, with a possible D match to TRBD2 (6 bases). Germline-derived CDR1 and CDR2 are SGDLS and YYNGEE. CDR3 length: 15 amino acids. CDR3 in amino acids: CASSVAAVRGGEPFF. In nucleotides, the CDR3 is TGTGCCAGCAGCGTAGCTGCGGTTCGGGGCGGGGAGCCGTTTTTT.

This clonotype was counted ten times or more. The rearrangement joins TRBV20-1 to TRBJ2-7, with D unresolved. Trimming stripped 0 bases from V and 5 bases from J, with 17 bases between. This CDR3 contains 15 residues. In germline, CDR1 is DFQATT, CDR2 SNEGSKA (reference sequence). CDR3 coding DNA: TGCAGTGCTAGAGATACACGGTTGGCTGTCGACGAGCAGTACTTC. Amino acid sequence: CSARDTRLAVDEQYF.

This chain connects TRBV7-9 to TRBJ2-3; D possibly matches TRBD1 or TRBD2 (5 bases each). The length of the CDR3 is 15 residues. Trimming removed 5 bases from V and 5 bases from J, with 17 bases in between. Germline V gene lookup returns CDR1 SEHNR and CDR2 FQNEAQ (reference sequence). CDR3 coding DNA: TGTGCCAGCAGCCAAGCGACGAGGGGTATAGATACGCAGTATTTT. Protein: CASSQATRGIDTQYF.

The chain employs TRBV29-1 and TRBJ2-1; TRBD1 aligns across 7 bases. The V and J ends lost 6 bases and 2 bases, in that order; junction bases with no gene match: 7. The CDR3 sequence is 14 residues long. Germline V CDR1 and CDR2: SQVTM, ANQGSEA. The CDR3 region has the DNA TGCAGCGTAACCGGGACAGTCCCCTACAATGAGCAGTTCTTC. Translation: CSVTGTVPYNEQFF.

This clonotype was recorded many times. The chain carries TRBV4-3 and TRBJ1-1; possibly TRBD1 for D (6 bases). Germline V gene lookup returns CDR1 LGHNA and CDR2 YSLEER. V was cut by 4 bases and J by 1 base, with 13 bases left in between. This CDR3 spans 15 amino acids. The CDR3 DNA sequence: TGCGCCAGCAGCCGCACAGGGACGCAGAACACTGAAGCTTTCTTT. Translating gives CASSRTGTQNTEAFF.

This rearrangement joins TRBV10-1 to TRBJ2-5; perhaps D is TRBD1 or TRBD2 (6 bases each). Trimming removed 10 bases from V and 6 bases from J, with 33 bases in between. CDR1 is WNHNN and CDR2 is SYGVQD in the germline V gene (reference sequence). The CDR3 has 18 amino acids. The CDR3 reads CANSGGWGDTGGAKTQYF. The CDR3 nucleotides are TGCGCCAACTCAGGAGGATGGGGGGACACCGGGGGCGCGAAGACCCAGTACTTC.

As to this clonotype: This may arise from a read error, as a much more abundant clone is one base away. This chain links TRBV7-9 with TRBJ2-7; tentatively, D is TRBD1 (5 bases). CDR3 size: 15 residues. V lost 4 bases, J lost 2 bases, and 15 bases lay in between. Germline V gives CDR1 SEHNR, CDR2 FQNEAQ (reference sequence). As DNA, the CDR3 is TGTGCCAGCAGCTCATCAGGGTTTTCCCCCTACGAGCAGTACTTC. Translated: CASSSSGFSPYEQYF.

This clonotype was seen at least ten times. V is TRBV20-1 and J is TRBJ2-7; no reliable D call. The CDR3 runs 11 residues. Trimming left V 4 bases short and J 1 base short, with 5 bases between. Germline-derived CDR1 and CDR2 are DFQATT and SNEGSKA (reference sequence). The CDR3 region has the DNA TGCAGTGCTACTAGATCCTACGAGCAGTACTTC. Translated, it gives CSATRSYEQYF.

The chain uses TRBV20-1 and TRBJ2-5, with D perhaps TRBD2 (5 bases). With 6 bases removed from V and 7 bases from J, the gap between germline ends came to 21 bases. This CDR3 has 14 residues. Germline V gene data show CDR1 as DFQATT and CDR2 as SNEGSKA (reference sequence). The CDR3 loop is CSATRTDLSGTQYF. In nucleotides, the CDR3 is TGCAGTGCAACCCGGACGGACTTATCCGGGACCCAGTACTTC.

This clonotype was detected once. The rearrangement joins TRBV9 to TRBJ1-5; 8 nucleotides agree with TRBD1. The CDR3 has 16 residues. Germline V lookup: CDR1 SGDLS, CDR2 YYNGEE. After removal of 0 bases from V and 3 bases from J, the junction contained 5 bases not matched to a gene. The CDR3 coding sequence is TGTGCCAGCAGCGTAGCAGGGGGCAGGGTCAATCAGCCCCAGCATTTT. Translation: CASSVAGGRVNQPQHF.

V and J are TRBV10-3 and TRBJ2-7; perhaps TRBD1 as D (6 bases). The germline CDR1 and CDR2 sequences are ENHRY and SYGVKD. This CDR3 spans 12 amino acids. Trimming left V 3 bases short and J 4 bases short, with 7 bases between. The CDR3 spells CAISDQGYEQYF. CDR3 sequence (DNA): TGTGCCATCAGTGACCAGGGGTACGAGCAGTACTTC.

This clonotype was observed at least ten times. V gene TRBV29-1 combines with J gene TRBJ1-4, with TRBD1 as a possible D gene (5 bases). CDR1 and CDR2 (germline): SQVTM, ANQGSEA. Trimming stripped 4 bases from V and 8 bases from J, with 17 bases between. This CDR3 has 14 residues. The CDR3 loop is CSVGGSGTGEKLFF. The CDR3 DNA reads TGCAGCGTTGGAGGTTCGGGGACGGGAGAAAAACTGTTTTTT.

There are many counts of this clonotype. The chain employs TRBV15 and TRBJ1-6; no reliable D call. The CDR3 loop spans 17 amino acids. Germline V gene data show CDR1 as LNHNV and CDR2 as YYDKDF (reference sequence). Deletions cut 2 bases from V and 0 bases from J, with 11 bases between. The CDR3 nucleotides are TGTGCCACCAGCAGATCGGCCAGTAGCTCCTATAATTCACCCCTCCACTTT. Protein sequence: CATSRSASSSYNSPLHF.